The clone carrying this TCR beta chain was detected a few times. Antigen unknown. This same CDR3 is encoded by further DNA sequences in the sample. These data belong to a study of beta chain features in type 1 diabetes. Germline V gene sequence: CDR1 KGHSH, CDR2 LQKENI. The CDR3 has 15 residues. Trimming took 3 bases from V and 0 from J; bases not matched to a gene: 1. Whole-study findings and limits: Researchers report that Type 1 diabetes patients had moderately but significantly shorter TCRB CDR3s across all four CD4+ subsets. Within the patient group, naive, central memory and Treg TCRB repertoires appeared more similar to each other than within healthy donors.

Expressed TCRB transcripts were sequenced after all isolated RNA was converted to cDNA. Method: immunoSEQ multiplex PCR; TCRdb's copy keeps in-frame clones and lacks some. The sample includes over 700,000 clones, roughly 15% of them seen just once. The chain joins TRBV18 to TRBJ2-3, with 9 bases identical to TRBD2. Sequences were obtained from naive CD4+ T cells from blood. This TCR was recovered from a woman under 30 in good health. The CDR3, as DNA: TGTGCCAGCTCACCCGGGACTAGCAGCACAGATACGCAGTATTTT. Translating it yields CASSPGTSSTDTQYF.